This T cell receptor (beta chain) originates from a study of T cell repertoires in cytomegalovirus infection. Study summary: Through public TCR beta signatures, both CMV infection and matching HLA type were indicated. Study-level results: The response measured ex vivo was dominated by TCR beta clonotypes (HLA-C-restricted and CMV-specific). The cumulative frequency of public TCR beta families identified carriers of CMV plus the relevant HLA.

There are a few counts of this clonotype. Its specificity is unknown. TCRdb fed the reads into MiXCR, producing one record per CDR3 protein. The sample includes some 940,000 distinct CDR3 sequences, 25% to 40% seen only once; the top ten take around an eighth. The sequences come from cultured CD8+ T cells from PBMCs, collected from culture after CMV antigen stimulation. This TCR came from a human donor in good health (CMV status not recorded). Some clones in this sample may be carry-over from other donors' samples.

CDR3 nucleotides: TGTGCCATCAGTGAGGGACAGGGCCAGTATTTT. This gives the protein CAISEGQGQYF. This chain uses TRBV10-3 with TRBJ2-3; 8 nucleotides align to TRBD1. This CDR3 spans 11 amino acids. V was clipped by 2 bases and J by 12 bases; unmatched bases: 1. Germline V lookup: CDR1 ENHRY, CDR2 SYGVKD.